The source of this T cell receptor (beta chain) is a study of shared clonotypes between healthy human individuals. Per germline, CDR1 SGHAT and CDR2 FQNNGV. CDR3 length: 12 amino acids. Trimming shortened V by 5 bases and J by 2 bases, and 7 bases separated the two germline ends. Terminally differentiated effector memory CD45RA+ cells were excluded from the naive CD8 cells, which were CD45RO-negative and positively selected for CCR7. Nashville, Tennessee was home to all donors, who were Caucasian adults. Regarding the study as a whole: Generally, naive subsets (rather than memory subsets) showed larger estimated richness.

Data came from immunoSEQ multiplex PCR; TCRdb stores just in-frame clones and leaves some out. The data hold roughly 600,000 clones, with roughly 98% observed a single time. As regards this clone: Its antigen is as yet unknown.

The genes are TRBV11-2 and TRBJ2-7; tentatively, D is TRBD1 (6 bases). This receptor was taken from a man between 25 and 39 years old in good health. The sequenced sample was naive CD8+ T cells sorted from blood. The CDR3 spells CASSRDTYEQYF. The CDR3 DNA sequence: TGTGCCAGCAGCCGGGACACCTACGAGCAGTACTTC.